The clone carrying this T cell receptor (beta chain) was counted ten times or more. Antigen unknown. This entry is derived from a study of Graves' ophthalmopathy and Graves' hyperthyroidism. Study summary: Absence of ophthalmopathy within 18 months of follow-up defined stable hyperthyroidism. Study-wide findings and caveats: Among expanded thyroid clonotypes above 0.001 frequency, most also occurred in blood.

In germline, CDR1 is LGHNT, CDR2 FRNRAP. The V end lost 1 base, the J end lost 2 bases, and 8 bases lay between the germline ends. The CDR3 has 14 residues. Hyperthyroidism patients were newly diagnosed, ill under 2 months, and aged 18 to 65 years. The sequenced template was RNA, covering the TCR beta CDR3 region. First-round RT-PCR with HTBI primers preceded a second-round multiplex PCR. TCRdb reprocessed the multiplex PCR reads with MiXCR, giving one entry per CDR3 protein. The data contain around 590,000 distinct CDR3 sequences, 35% to 45% of them singletons. This TCR was sampled from an adult man with Graves' hyperthyroidism. The V call is TRBV12-5, the J call TRBJ2-5; D is ambiguous. Sequenced material: peripheral blood or thyroid tissue (not recorded which). This CDR3 is CASGLGYGQETQYF. The CDR3 DNA reads as TGTGCTAGTGGTTTGGGATATGGACAAGAGACCCAGTACTTC.